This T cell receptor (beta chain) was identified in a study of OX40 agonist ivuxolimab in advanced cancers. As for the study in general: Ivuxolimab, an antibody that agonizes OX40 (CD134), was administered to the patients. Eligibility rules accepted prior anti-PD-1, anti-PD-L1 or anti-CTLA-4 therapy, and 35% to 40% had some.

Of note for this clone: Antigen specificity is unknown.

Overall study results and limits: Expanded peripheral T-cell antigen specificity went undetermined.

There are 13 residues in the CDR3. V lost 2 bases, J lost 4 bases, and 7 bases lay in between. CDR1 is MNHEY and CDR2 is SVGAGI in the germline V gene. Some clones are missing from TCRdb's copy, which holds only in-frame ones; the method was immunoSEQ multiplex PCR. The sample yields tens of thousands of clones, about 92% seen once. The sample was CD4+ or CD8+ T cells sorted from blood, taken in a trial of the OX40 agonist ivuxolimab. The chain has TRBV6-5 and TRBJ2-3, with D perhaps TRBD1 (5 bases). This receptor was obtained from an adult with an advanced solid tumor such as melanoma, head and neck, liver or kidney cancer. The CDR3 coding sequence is TGTGCCAGCAGTTACGCAGGGTCAGATACGCAGTATTTT. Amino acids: CASSYAGSDTQYF.